A selection of T cell receptor beta chains follows, all from one sample in a study of T cell repertoires in cytomegalovirus infection. No antigen is known for these receptors. TCRdb re-analysed the reads in MiXCR, keeping a single row per CDR3 protein. The data show 900,000 to 950,000 distinct CDR3 sequences, around 30% seen once. The sequences come from cultured CD8+ T cells from PBMCs, collected from culture after CMV antigen stimulation. The receptors here all came from a human donor in good health (CMV status not recorded). Some clones in this sample may be carry-over from other donors' samples. The CDR3 runs from the conserved cysteine through the conserved F or W. Fields, in order: D gene, V gene, clone size, J gene, CDR3 protein, CDR3 DNA. D genes are given only for firm matches. Some rows have no size entry. The others give once, few or many, or a class for an expanded clone.

d_gene: NA
v_gene: TRBV12-3/TRBV12-4
abundance: few
j_gene: TRBJ1-1
CDR3aa: CASSLLTDLSTEAFF
CDR3nt: TGTGCCAGCAGTTTATTAACAGACCTGAGCACTGAAGCTTTCTTT

d_gene: NA
v_gene: TRBV19
abundance: NA
j_gene: TRBJ1-5
CDR3aa: CASSSLGPNQPQHF
CDR3nt: TGTGCCAGTAGTAGCCTGGGGCCCAATCAGCCCCAGCATTTT

d_gene: TRBD1
v_gene: TRBV27
abundance: few
j_gene: TRBJ2-2
CDR3aa: CASSSGTGGAGELFF
CDR3nt: TGTGCCAGCAGTTCCGGGACAGGGGGCGCGGGGGAGCTGTTTTTT

d_gene: NA
v_gene: TRBV6-6
abundance: NA
j_gene: TRBJ1-4
CDR3aa: CASSARGGTNEKLFF
CDR3nt: TGTGCCAGCAGTGCCCGCGGGGGAACTAATGAAAAACTGTTTTTT

d_gene: NA
v_gene: TRBV7-8
abundance: NA
j_gene: TRBJ2-7
CDR3aa: CASSLGTSFTYEQYF
CDR3nt: TGTGCCAGCAGCTTAGGGACCTCATTTACCTACGAGCAGTACTTC

d_gene: TRBD2
v_gene: TRBV6-2/TRBV6-3
abundance: NA
j_gene: TRBJ2-5
CDR3aa: CASSSGRDLDWETQYF
CDR3nt: TGTGCCAGCAGCTCCGGGAGGGACCTAGATTGGGAGACCCAGTACTTC

d_gene: NA
v_gene: TRBV12-3/TRBV12-4
abundance: NA
j_gene: TRBJ1-1
CDR3aa: CASSFRGLGAEAFF
CDR3nt: TGTGCCAGCAGTTTTAGGGGGTTAGGTGCTGAAGCTTTCTTT

d_gene: NA
v_gene: TRBV2
abundance: NA
j_gene: TRBJ2-3
CDR3aa: CASPRELSKGATDTQYF
CDR3nt: TGTGCCAGCCCTAGGGAACTATCAAAAGGGGCCACAGATACGCAGTATTTT

d_gene: TRBD1
v_gene: TRBV20-1
abundance: NA
j_gene: TRBJ2-2
CDR3aa: CSALPGQASNTGELFF
CDR3nt: TGCAGTGCTTTACCGGGACAGGCTTCGAACACCGGGGAGCTGTTTTTT

d_gene: NA
v_gene: TRBV4-1
abundance: few
j_gene: TRBJ2-3
CDR3aa: CASSPPYTTWGTDTQYF
CDR3nt: TGCGCCAGCAGCCCTCCATACACAACCTGGGGCACAGATACGCAGTATTTT

d_gene: NA
v_gene: TRBV6-4
abundance: NA
j_gene: TRBJ2-1
CDR3aa: CASSRDKDFVHQQFF
CDR3nt: TGTGCCAGCAGTAGGGACAAGGACTTTGTCCATCAGCAGTTCTTC

d_gene: NA
v_gene: TRBV12-3/TRBV12-4
abundance: once
j_gene: TRBJ2-5
CDR3aa: CASSLAWIQETQYF
CDR3nt: TGTGCCAGCAGTTTAGCATGGATCCAAGAGACCCAGTACTTC

d_gene: TRBD1
v_gene: TRBV27
abundance: NA
j_gene: TRBJ1-2
CDR3aa: CASSQRTGSPYGYTF
CDR3nt: TGTGCCAGCAGTCAACGGACAGGTTCTCCCTATGGCTACACCTTC

d_gene: NA
v_gene: TRBV19
abundance: NA
j_gene: TRBJ1-3
CDR3aa: CASWNRNERRPGNTIYF
CDR3nt: TGTGCCAGCTGGAACAGGAATGAAAGACGCCCTGGAAACACCATATATTTT

d_gene: NA
v_gene: TRBV6-1
abundance: few
j_gene: TRBJ1-5
CDR3aa: CASSDPESGVWVIHQPQHF
CDR3nt: TGTGCCAGCAGTGACCCCGAAAGCGGGGTGTGGGTAATCCATCAGCCCCAGCATTTT

d_gene: NA
v_gene: TRBV10-1
abundance: once
j_gene: TRBJ2-5
CDR3aa: CASSDPGTQKETQYF
CDR3nt: TGCGCCAGCAGTGACCCCGGGACCCAGAAAGAGACCCAGTACTTC

d_gene: NA
v_gene: TRBV7-6
abundance: NA
j_gene: TRBJ1-1
CDR3aa: CASSPDGDFMNTEAFF
CDR3nt: TGTGCCAGCAGCCCAGACGGAGATTTCATGAACACTGAAGCTTTCTTT

d_gene: TRBD1
v_gene: TRBV7-9
abundance: NA
j_gene: TRBJ1-2
CDR3aa: CASSSRLTGEGYTF
CDR3nt: TGTGCCAGCAGCTCGAGACTGACAGGGGAAGGCTACACCTTC

d_gene: NA
v_gene: TRBV7-2
abundance: many
j_gene: TRBJ2-1
CDR3aa: CASSFHLWGTYNEQFF
CDR3nt: TGTGCCAGCAGCTTCCACCTGTGGGGGACTTACAATGAGCAGTTCTTC

d_gene: NA
v_gene: TRBV29-1
abundance: NA
j_gene: TRBJ2-5
CDR3aa: CSVFYQETQYF
CDR3nt: TGCAGCGTATTCTACCAAGAGACCCAGTACTTC

d_gene: TRBD2
v_gene: TRBV6-8
abundance: NA
j_gene: TRBJ2-5
CDR3aa: CASSGLATQETQYF
CDR3nt: TGTGCCAGCAGTGGACTAGCGACCCAAGAGACCCAGTACTTC

d_gene: NA
v_gene: TRBV7-6
abundance: few
j_gene: TRBJ2-2
CDR3aa: CASTSGDMTGELFF
CDR3nt: TGTGCTAGCACCTCCGGGGATATGACCGGGGAGCTGTTTTTT

d_gene: NA
v_gene: TRBV27
abundance: NA
j_gene: TRBJ1-5
CDR3aa: CASSLSTGPLSDQPQHF
CDR3nt: TGTGCCAGCAGTTTATCGACAGGCCCGTTATCCGATCAGCCCCAGCATTTT

d_gene: NA
v_gene: TRBV13
abundance: NA
j_gene: TRBJ1-6
CDR3aa: CASSPNGNAPVPGSPLHF
CDR3nt: TGTGCCAGCAGCCCAAATGGAAATGCGCCTGTTCCGGGATCACCCCTCCACTTT

d_gene: NA
v_gene: TRBV18
abundance: NA
j_gene: TRBJ2-6
CDR3aa: CASSPSEGRSGANVLTF
CDR3nt: TGTGCCAGCTCACCATCCGAGGGGCGCTCTGGGGCCAACGTCCTGACTTTC

d_gene: NA
v_gene: TRBV15
abundance: NA
j_gene: TRBJ1-5
CDR3aa: CATSSLGVQPQHF
CDR3nt: TGTGCCACCAGCAGTTTGGGGGTACAGCCCCAGCATTTT

d_gene: TRBD1
v_gene: TRBV6-1
abundance: few
j_gene: TRBJ2-1
CDR3aa: CASLPGTGYYNEQFF
CDR3nt: TGTGCCAGCCTCCCCGGGACAGGGTATTACAATGAGCAGTTCTTC

d_gene: TRBD1
v_gene: TRBV6-5
abundance: many
j_gene: TRBJ2-5
CDR3aa: CASSSSKGTDRETQYF
CDR3nt: TGTGCCAGCAGTTCATCTAAAGGGACAGACAGAGAGACCCAGTACTTC

d_gene: NA
v_gene: TRBV11-2
abundance: many
j_gene: TRBJ2-1
CDR3aa: CASSLSNRVNSYNEQFF
CDR3nt: TGTGCCAGCAGCTTAAGCAACAGGGTCAATTCCTACAATGAGCAGTTCTTC

d_gene: TRBD1
v_gene: TRBV12-3/TRBV12-4
abundance: NA
j_gene: TRBJ1-1
CDR3aa: CASSLSGTGVFLNTEAFF
CDR3nt: TGTGCCAGCAGTTTAAGCGGGACAGGGGTTTTTTTGAACACTGAAGCTTTCTTT

d_gene: NA
v_gene: TRBV7-6
abundance: NA
j_gene: TRBJ1-6
CDR3aa: CASSLISDYNSPLHF
CDR3nt: TGTGCCAGCAGCTTAATTTCGGATTATAATTCACCCCTCCACTTT

d_gene: TRBD2
v_gene: TRBV20-1
abundance: NA
j_gene: TRBJ2-3
CDR3aa: CSAPTSGGADTQYF
CDR3nt: TGCAGTGCTCCGACTAGCGGGGGAGCAGATACGCAGTATTTT

d_gene: TRBD2
v_gene: TRBV5-1
abundance: NA
j_gene: TRBJ2-2
CDR3aa: CASSFGAGGPFGELFF
CDR3nt: TGCGCCAGCAGCTTTGGAGCGGGGGGGCCTTTCGGGGAGCTGTTTTTT

d_gene: NA
v_gene: TRBV7-3
abundance: few
j_gene: TRBJ2-5
CDR3aa: CASSPGRGADQETQYF
CDR3nt: TGTGCCAGCAGCCCGGGCAGGGGGGCTGATCAAGAGACCCAGTACTTC

d_gene: TRBD1
v_gene: TRBV13
abundance: NA
j_gene: TRBJ2-1
CDR3aa: CASSSPRGQDEQFF
CDR3nt: TGTGCCAGCAGCTCCCCTAGGGGGCAGGATGAGCAGTTCTTC

d_gene: TRBD1
v_gene: TRBV6-5
abundance: NA
j_gene: TRBJ1-4
CDR3aa: CASSYSPGTGLQDEKLFF
CDR3nt: TGTGCCAGCAGTTACTCGCCGGGGACAGGGTTACAGGATGAAAAACTGTTTTTT

d_gene: NA
v_gene: TRBV4-1
abundance: few
j_gene: TRBJ2-5
CDR3aa: CASSQEVGTRRETQYF
CDR3nt: TGCGCCAGCAGCCAAGAGGTGGGGACCAGAAGAGAGACCCAGTACTTC

d_gene: NA
v_gene: TRBV4-1
abundance: NA
j_gene: TRBJ1-1
CDR3aa: CASSHAISTGEAFF
CDR3nt: TGCGCCAGCAGCCATGCTATATCCACAGGGGAAGCTTTCTTT

d_gene: NA
v_gene: TRBV18
abundance: NA
j_gene: TRBJ2-3
CDR3aa: CASSPRADSFTSTDTQYF
CDR3nt: TGTGCCAGCTCACCACGGGCGGATAGCTTTACTAGCACAGATACGCAGTATTTT

d_gene: NA
v_gene: TRBV28
abundance: NA
j_gene: TRBJ2-3
CDR3aa: CASSLRTAYSTDTQYF
CDR3nt: TGTGCCAGCAGCCTGAGGACAGCTTACAGCACAGATACGCAGTATTTT

d_gene: TRBD2
v_gene: TRBV4-1
abundance: many
j_gene: TRBJ2-1
CDR3aa: CASSQTGTSAYNEQFF
CDR3nt: TGCGCCAGCAGCCAAACCGGGACTAGCGCTTACAATGAGCAGTTCTTC

d_gene: NA
v_gene: TRBV10-3
abundance: few
j_gene: TRBJ2-7
CDR3aa: CAIRPNTVAGVYEQYF
CDR3nt: TGTGCCATCAGGCCTAACACCGTGGCAGGGGTATACGAGCAGTACTTC